The 32 T cell receptor beta chains in this list originate from one sample, sequenced in a study of breast tumors, draining lymph nodes, adjacent tissues. MiXCR, applied by TCRdb to the multiplex PCR reads, yields one record per CDR3 protein. Altogether around 17,000 distinct CDR3 sequences are present, about 45% being singletons, with the ten largest covering about an eighth. Sequencing used tumor-adjacent breast tissue. These receptors were taken from a female donor with breast cancer. Some clones in this sample may be carry-over from other donors' samples.

In its sample, this clonotype ranks as medium-sized. The genes are TRBV20-1 and TRBJ2-5; TRBD2 matches 8 bases. Per germline, CDR1 DFQATT and CDR2 SNEGSKA (reference sequence). The CDR3 runs to 12 residues. The V segment lost 7 bases and the J segment 1 base; nucleotides outside the gene matches: 2. The CDR3 spells CSVTSGQETQYF. DNA for the CDR3: TGCAGTGTTACTAGCGGCCAAGAGACCCAGTACTTC.

This clonotype was seen at least ten times. The CDR3 loop is CASSVAGQRQETQYF. The CDR3 coding sequence is TGTGCCAGCAGCGTAGCGGGACAGAGACAAGAGACCCAGTACTTC. The chain has TRBV9 and TRBJ2-5, with TRBD1 matching over 7 bases. Germline V gene sequence: CDR1 SGDLS, CDR2 YYNGEE. The CDR3 extends over 15 amino acids. Losses at the gene ends were 0 bases for V and 2 bases for J; bases not matched to a gene: 4.

This chain connects TRBV7-2 to TRBJ2-7; 7 bases are a match to TRBD1. The V segment lost 2 bases and the J segment 4 bases; nucleotides outside the gene matches: 8. CDR1 SGHTA and CDR2 FQGNSA come from the germline V gene. This CDR3 comprises 15 residues. CDR3 protein: CASSLSPGTAYEQYF. For the CDR3, the DNA is TGTGCCAGCAGCTTATCCCCCGGGACAGCATACGAGCAGTACTTC. Combining the CDR3 with reference TRBV7-2 and TRBJ2-7 gives the whole variable domain GAGVSQSPSNKVTEKGKDVELRCDPISGHTALYWYRQSLGQGLEFLIYFQGNSAPDKSGLPSDRFSAERTGGSVSTLTIQRTQQEDSAVYLCASSLSPGTAYEQYFGPGTRLTVT.

At least ten counts were recorded for this clonotype. The chain is built from TRBV7-2 and TRBJ2-2, with D perhaps matching TRBD1 or TRBD2 (6 bases each). The germline V gene has CDR1 SGHTA and CDR2 FQGNSA. V was clipped by 5 bases and J by 0 bases, with 19 bases between them. The CDR3 loop spans 18 amino acids. CDR3 residues: CASSTILGGYANTGELFF. CDR3 nucleotide sequence: TGTGCCAGCAGCACAATCTTGGGGGGCTACGCGAACACCGGGGAGCTGTTTTTT.

This clonotype was seen many times. A clone one base away is much larger, so this may be a read error. This rearrangement joins TRBV5-6 to TRBJ2-7; perhaps D is TRBD1 or TRBD2 (5 bases each). The germline V gene encodes CDR1 SGHDT and CDR2 YYEEEE. V lost 3 bases, J lost 5 bases, and 15 bases lay in between. This CDR3 is built from 14 residues. The CDR3 DNA sequence: TGTGCCAGCAGCTACCCGGGACCGGGGAACGAGCAGTACTTC. Translating gives CASSYPGPGNEQYF.

V is TRBV6-6 and J is TRBJ1-2, with a weak D call TRBD1 (5 bases). Germline assignment: CDR1 MNHNY and CDR2 SVGAGI (reference sequence). The V and J ends lost 6 bases and 7 bases respectively, with 15 bases between them. CDR3 size: 13 residues. CDR3 amino acids: CASSLGGSSGYTF. DNA for the CDR3: TGTGCCAGCAGCCTCGGGGGGAGCTCTGGCTACACCTTC.

The sample holds many counts of this clonotype. The V gene is TRBV20-1, the J gene TRBJ1-5; 8 bases fit TRBD1. Germline V CDR1 and CDR2: DFQATT, SNEGSKA (reference sequence). V gave up 6 bases and J gave up 0 bases; unmatched junction bases: 13. The CDR3 is 17 amino acids. CDR3 residues: CSAVPARGLYSNQPQHF. CDR3 sequence (DNA): TGCAGTGCCGTTCCCGCCAGGGGGCTGTATAGCAATCAGCCCCAGCATTTT.

In DNA form, the CDR3 reads TGTGCCAGCAGTTCCTTAACTTTCTCAAGGAGTATGGCTTTCTTT. Encoded protein: CASSSLTFSRSMAFF. The chain is built from TRBV28 and TRBJ1-1; D not resolved. The germline V and J ends were trimmed by 4 bases and 11 bases, with 23 bases remaining between them. Per the germline V gene, CDR1 is MDHEN and CDR2 is SYDVKM. This CDR3 contains 15 residues.

The CDR3 sequence is CASSLLGGEQYF. CDR3 DNA: TGTGCCAGCAGTTTACTTGGCGGAGAGCAGTACTTC. The chain uses TRBV12-3 or TRBV12-4 and TRBJ2-7; D remains unclear. The length of the CDR3 is 12 residues. V gave up 2 bases and J gave up 7 bases, with 9 bases separating them.

In its sample, this clonotype was seen many times. This may stem from a read error, because a much larger clone lies one nucleotide away. The chain has TRBV6-1 and TRBJ2-6; D not resolved. The length of the CDR3 is 14 residues. The ends were cut back, 5 bases at V and 4 bases at J, with 9 bases in the middle. In germline, CDR1 is MNHNS, CDR2 SASEGT. This chain's CDR3 is CASSPDDGANVLTF. As DNA, the CDR3 is TGTGCCAGCAGTCCTGATGACGGGGCCAACGTCCTGACTTTC.

This clonotype has ten or more counts. V is TRBV6-1 and J is TRBJ2-5; D possibly matches TRBD1 or TRBD2 (7 bases each). Germline V CDR1 and CDR2: MNHNS, SASEGT. The CDR3 runs 12 residues. Trimming pared 10 bases from V and 5 bases from J, leaving 14 bases between. DNA for the CDR3: TGTGCCACAGGGGGGGTCATCGAGACCCAGTACTTC. It codes for CATGGVIETQYF.

The J gene is TRBJ1-2, the V gene TRBV6-5, with 9 bases identical to TRBD1. Trimming at V came to 6 bases and at J to 4 bases, leaving 6 bases not matched to a gene. The CDR3 contains 14 residues. Germline CDR1 and CDR2: MNHEY and SVGAGI. Here the CDR3 reads CASSPWTGAYGYTF. The DNA of the CDR3 is TGTGCCAGCAGCCCCTGGACAGGGGCCTATGGCTACACCTTC.

CDR3 protein: CASSPIWGQTYEQYF. The CDR3, as DNA: TGTGCCAGCTCACCTATTTGGGGACAGACCTACGAGCAGTACTTC. V gene TRBV18 combines with J gene TRBJ2-7; 7 nucleotides agree with TRBD1. Germline loops: CDR1 KGHSH, CDR2 LQKENI. This CDR3 comprises 15 residues. J lost 2 bases, V lost 3 bases, and 7 bases had no gene match.

This chain joins TRBV9 and TRBJ2-1; 8 nucleotides line up with TRBD2. Germline V lookup: CDR1 SGDLS, CDR2 YYNGEE. The junction had 5 bases not matched to a gene; V was cut back by 2 bases and J by 4 bases. This CDR3 region has 15 residues. In nucleotides, the CDR3 is TGTGCCAGCAGCGTTAGCGGGATAGCATACAATGAGCAGTTCTTC. Translation: CASSVSGIAYNEQFF.

This clonotype was recorded many times. The J gene is TRBJ2-2, the V gene TRBV7-2, with 11 bases aligning to TRBD2. In germline, CDR1 is SGHTA, CDR2 FQGNSA. V shed 6 bases, J shed 4 bases, and the junction held 4 bases outside the gene matches. The CDR3 totals 15 residues. CDR3 nucleotides: TGTGCCAGCAGTAGCGGGAGGGTCGTCACCGGGGAGCTGTTTTTT. Encoded protein: CASSSGRVVTGELFF.

In regard to this clonotype: One end of the junction fails to match germline, which may point to a read error. The V call is TRBV18, the J call TRBJ1-2, with 9 nucleotides matching TRBD1. The CDR3 consists of 16 residues. Per germline, CDR1 KGHSH and CDR2 LQKENI. The CDR3 sequence: CASPPRGPDRGHGYTF. The CDR3 DNA reads TGTGCCAGCCCACCAAGAGGTCCGGACAGGGGCCATGGCTACACCTTC.

Comments on this clonotype: One end of the junction does not line up with germline, which may come from a read error. This chain connects TRBV5-1 to TRBJ2-3; 8 positions agree with TRBD2. The CDR3 is 17 residues long. Germline loops: CDR1 SGHRS, CDR2 YFSETQ. In nucleotides, the CDR3 is TGCGCCAGCGGCTTGCTAAGCGGGAGAGCTAGCACCGATACGCAGTATTTT. Its protein product is CASGLLSGRASTDTQYF.

This clonotype was found many times. CDR3 nucleotide sequence: TGCGCCAGCAGCTTGAATAGGTCAGGGGTGGGGCAGAGTGAGCAGTTCTTC. Encoded protein: CASSLNRSGVGQSEQFF. The chain is built from TRBV5-1 and TRBJ2-1, with D possibly TRBD1 on 6 matching bases. This CDR3 is 17 amino acids long. The V end was cut by 1 base, the J end by 9 bases, with 23 bases between. Germline loops: CDR1 SGHRS, CDR2 YFSETQ.

This clonotype has ten or more counts. V and J are TRBV27 and TRBJ2-1, with D tentatively TRBD1 (6 bases). Germline values: CDR1 MNHEY, CDR2 SMNVEV (reference sequence). This CDR3 comprises 13 residues. Trimming removed 6 bases at V and 4 bases at J, with 10 bases between. The DNA of the CDR3 is TGTGCCAGCAGCCCAGGGGTATACAATGAGCAGTTCTTC. It codes for CASSPGVYNEQFF.

In the case of this clonotype: Germline and junction disagree at one end, which may indicate a read error. CDR3 nucleotides: TGCAGTGCTACGCCCAATAACGAAAAACCGTTTTTT. Residues: CSATPNNEKPFF. This chain joins TRBV20-1 and TRBJ1-4; D is undetermined. Germline V gene data show CDR1 as DFQATT and CDR2 as SNEGSKA (reference sequence). This CDR3 comprises 12 residues.

The rearrangement uses TRBV15 and TRBJ1-5; D unclear. Between the trimmed V and J ends, which lost 6 bases and 0 bases, there was a span of 12 bases. Germline V lookup: CDR1 LNHNV, CDR2 YYDKDF (reference sequence). This CDR3 comprises 15 residues. The DNA of the CDR3 is TGTGCCACCAGAGATAAGCGTGGTAGCAATCAGCCCCAGCATTTT. Translated: CATRDKRGSNQPQHF.

This clonotype was counted only a few times. The genes are TRBV20-1 and TRBJ2-2; 14 bases agree with TRBD2. V was pared by 6 bases and J by 6 bases, with 9 bases of the junction left unmatched. This CDR3 has 16 amino acids. Germline V lookup: CDR1 DFQATT, CDR2 SNEGSKA (reference sequence). In nucleotides, the CDR3 is TGCAGTGCCCCCTCCCTGGGACTAGCGGGAGCCGGGGAGCTGTTTTTT. Encoded protein: CSAPSLGLAGAGELFF.

The chain links TRBV5-4 to TRBJ2-7; TRBD1 aligns across 9 bases. This CDR3 has 13 residues. V lost 4 bases, J lost 6 bases, and 5 bases stayed unmatched. In germline, CDR1 is SGHNT, CDR2 YYREEE (reference sequence). This CDR3 reads CASSPGTGREQYF. The CDR3 region has the DNA TGTGCCAGCAGCCCGGGGACAGGGCGCGAGCAGTACTTC.

Notes on this clonotype: At one end, the junction sequence differs from germline, possibly due to a read error. The chain carries TRBV6-5 and TRBJ1-2; the D gene is possibly TRBD1 (5 bases). This CDR3 comprises 15 residues. Germline lookup yields CDR1 MNHEY and CDR2 SVGAGI. CDR3 DNA: TGTGCCAGCAGTCACTCGAGAGGGGCAGGGAACGGCTGCACCTTC. Its protein product is CASSHSRGAGNGCTF.

This clonotype is categorized as medium-sized. V and J are TRBV25-1 and TRBJ2-2; no clear D. Trimming removed 5 bases at V and 4 bases at J, with 8 bases between. Germline V gene data show CDR1 as MGHDK and CDR2 as SYGVNS. The CDR3 loop spans 13 amino acids. In DNA, the CDR3 is TGTGCCAGCAGTCCCCCTTTCACCGGGGAGCTGTTTTTT. Its translation is CASSPPFTGELFF. The full variable domain, its missing parts supplied by reference TRBV25-1 and TRBJ2-2, is EADIYQTPRYLVIGTGKKITLECSQTMGHDKMYWYQQDPGMELHLIHYSYGVNSTEKGDLSSESTVSRIRTEHFPLTLESARPSHTSQYLCASSPPFTGELFFGEGSRLTVL.

This clonotype was found many times. This could be a read error, since a much larger clone is one nucleotide away. The chain recombines TRBV9 with TRBJ1-5; 10 nucleotides agree with TRBD1. The CDR3 has 17 amino acids. The germline CDR1 and CDR2 sequences are SGDLS and YYNGEE. In DNA, the CDR3 is TGTGCCAGCAGTCGCGGGACAGGGGAGTATAGCAATCCGCCCCAGCATTTT. Its protein product is CASSRGTGEYSNPPQHF.

This clonotype has just one count. No conserved phenylalanine or tryptophan is present at the end of the CDR3, so a read error is the likely explanation. The gene calls are TRBV7-9 and TRBJ2-5; D is unclear. CDR3 size: 14 residues. Looked up from germline, CDR1 is SEHNR and CDR2 is FQNEAQ (reference sequence). Trimming shortened V by 5 bases and J by 5 bases, and 15 bases separated the two germline ends. The CDR3 nucleotides read TGTGCCAGCAGCCCAACGCAGGCTTGGGAGACCCAGTACCTC. Protein sequence: CASSPTQAWETQYL.

The chain joins TRBV5-1 to TRBJ2-1; tentatively, D is TRBD2 (5 bases). Germline V CDR1 and CDR2: SGHRS, YFSETQ. The CDR3 sequence is 16 residues long. Between the trimmed V and J ends, which lost 1 base and 0 bases, there was a span of 11 bases. This chain's CDR3 is CASSLRVGSSYNEQFF. The CDR3 DNA is TGCGCCAGCAGCTTGCGTGTGGGGAGCTCCTACAATGAGCAGTTCTTC. The variable domain in full, completed from reference TRBV5-1 and TRBJ2-1, reads KAGVTQTPRYLIKTRGQQVTLSCSPISGHRSVSWYQQTPGQGLQFLFEYFSETQRNKGNFPGRFSGRQFSNSRSEMNVSTLELGDSALYLCASSLRVGSSYNEQFFGPGTRLTVL.

V usage is TRBV5-6 and J usage is TRBJ2-7; D remains unclear. CDR1 SGHDT and CDR2 YYEEEE come from the germline V gene. V was clipped by 1 base and J by 4 bases, with 12 bases between them. This CDR3 is 14 amino acids long. The CDR3 coding sequence is TGTGCCAGCAGCTTGTGGAACGTCAGGTACGAGCAGTACTTC. Translation: CASSLWNVRYEQYF.

This rearrangement joins TRBV20-1 to TRBJ2-1; 11 bases match TRBD2. Germline loops: CDR1 DFQATT, CDR2 SNEGSKA (reference sequence). The CDR3 contains 14 residues. The J segment lost 7 bases and the V segment lost 1 base, leaving 3 bases of the junction unmatched. The CDR3 loop reads CSARGSSGRNEQFF. The CDR3 DNA reads as TGCAGTGCTAGAGGTTCTAGCGGGAGGAATGAGCAGTTCTTC.

There are many counts of this clonotype. The chain links TRBV25-1 to TRBJ2-4, with TRBD1 matching over 7 bases. Germline V gives CDR1 MGHDK, CDR2 SYGVNS. Trimming at V came to 7 bases and at J to 6 bases, leaving 6 bases not matched to a gene. The CDR3 is 13 residues long. CDR3 bases: TGTGCCAGCACCCTGACAGGGACAAACATTCAGTACTTC. It codes for CASTLTGTNIQYF.

The chain recombines TRBV25-1 with TRBJ2-1; 8 nucleotides line up with TRBD1. V was clipped by 3 bases and J by 0 bases; unmatched bases: 4. The CDR3 is 16 amino acids. The germline V gene encodes CDR1 MGHDK and CDR2 SYGVNS. DNA of the CDR3: TGTGCCAGCAGTGACTGGACAGGGAGCTCCTACAATGAGCAGTTCTTC. Translated: CASSDWTGSSYNEQFF.